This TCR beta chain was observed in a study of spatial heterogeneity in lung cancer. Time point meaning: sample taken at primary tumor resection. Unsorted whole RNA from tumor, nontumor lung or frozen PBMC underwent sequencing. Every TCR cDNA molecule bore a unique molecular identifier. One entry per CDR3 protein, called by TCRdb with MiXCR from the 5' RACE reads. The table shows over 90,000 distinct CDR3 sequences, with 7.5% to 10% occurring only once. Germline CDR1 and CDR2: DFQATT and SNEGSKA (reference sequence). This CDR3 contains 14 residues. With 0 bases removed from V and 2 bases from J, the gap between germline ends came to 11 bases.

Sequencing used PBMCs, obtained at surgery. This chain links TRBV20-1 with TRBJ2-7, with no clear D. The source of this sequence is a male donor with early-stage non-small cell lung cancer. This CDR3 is CSAREGKGAYEQYF. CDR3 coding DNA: TGCAGTGCTAGAGAGGGAAAGGGCGCCTACGAGCAGTACTTC.